This passage covers 21 T cell receptor beta chains from one sample sequenced in a study of CD8 T cells in Susac syndrome. The authors reverse transcribed about 0.5 to 1 ug RNA with random hexamers. Via MiXCR, TCRdb re-called the immunoSEQ multiplex PCR reads, giving one row per CDR3 protein. Counted here are about 250,000 distinct CDR3 sequences, just under 95% occurring once; the ten biggest clones make up 0.06% to 0.08%. The sample taken for sequencing was CD4+ T cells from PBMCs. The source is a human donor with multiple sclerosis.

The table lists this clonotype with a count of one. The J gene is TRBJ1-1, the V gene TRBV19; D remains unclear. CDR1 and CDR2 from the germline V gene are LNHDA and SQIVND (reference sequence). V shed 3 bases and J shed 0 bases, with 5 bases lying between them. The CDR3 sequence is 13 residues long. This CDR3 is CASSIKMNTEAFF. The CDR3 DNA reads as TGTGCCAGTAGTATCAAGATGAACACTGAAGCTTTCTTT.

The chain combines TRBV20-1 with TRBJ2-7, with D perhaps matching TRBD2 (6 bases). The germline V and J ends were trimmed by 3 bases and 1 base, with 13 bases remaining between them. The CDR3 extends over 14 amino acids. CDR1 DFQATT and CDR2 SNEGSKA come from the germline V gene (reference sequence). The CDR3 DNA reads as TGCAGTGCTAGGGTTTTCGGGGGATCCTACGAGCAGTACTTC. This translates into CSARVFGGSYEQYF.

Here the CDR3 reads CASSLWQDSTDTQYF. The DNA for the CDR3 is TGTGCCAGCAGCTTATGGCAGGACAGCACAGATACGCAGTATTTT. This chain uses TRBV7-2 with TRBJ2-3; D ambiguous. The CDR3 loop spans 15 amino acids. Trimming removed 2 bases from V and 0 bases from J, with 9 bases in between. The V gene's germline CDR1 is SGHTA and CDR2 FQGNSA.

A single count supports this clonotype. The CDR3 region is CASRRIRGTTPEAFF. The DNA of the CDR3 is TGTGCCAGCAGACGAATTAGGGGAACAACCCCTGAAGCTTTCTTT. V usage is TRBV11-2 and J usage is TRBJ1-1; D might be TRBD1 (5 bases). CDR1 SGHAT and CDR2 FQNNGV come from the germline V gene. Trimming shortened V by 6 bases and J by 6 bases, and 20 bases separated the two germline ends. The CDR3 consists of 15 residues.

The chain is built from TRBV6-2 or TRBV6-3 and TRBJ2-3; weak D call: TRBD2 (5 bases). The CDR3 totals 14 residues. Germline loops: CDR1 MNHEY, CDR2 SVGEGT. V lost 8 bases, J lost 3 bases, and 15 bases lay in between. The CDR3 is CASDSPGVTDTQYF. The CDR3 coding sequence is TGTGCCAGCGATAGTCCCGGGGTGACAGATACGCAGTATTTT.

The chain recombines TRBV19 with TRBJ1-6; D ambiguous. Looked up from germline, CDR1 is LNHDA and CDR2 is SQIVND (reference sequence). V dropped 6 bases and J dropped 8 bases, with 14 bases sitting between them. CDR3 length equals 14 residues. CDR3 residues: CASRVTGGYSPLHF. The DNA for the CDR3 is TGTGCCAGTAGGGTGACGGGAGGATATTCACCCCTCCACTTT.

The chain is built from TRBV7-9 and TRBJ2-3, with TRBD2 matching 8 bases. The CDR3 extends over 15 amino acids. V was clipped by 3 bases and J by 5 bases; unmatched bases: 7. CDR1 and CDR2 (germline): SEHNR, FQNEAQ (reference sequence). The DNA for the CDR3 is TGTGCCAGCAGCTTCTCGGGACTAGGTGGAGATACGCAGTATTTT. It translates to CASSFSGLGGDTQYF.

The gene calls are TRBV5-1 and TRBJ2-7, with 8 bases lining up with TRBD1. The V gene end was trimmed by 0 bases and the J gene end by 5 bases; junction bases not matched to a gene: 4. Germline V lookup: CDR1 SGHRS, CDR2 YFSETQ. CDR3 length: 14 residues. CDR3 sequence: CASSLEPGGHEQYF. CDR3 nucleotide sequence: TGCGCCAGCAGCTTGGAACCAGGGGGCCACGAGCAGTACTTC.

In this sample, this clonotype turned up once. The V gene is TRBV7-2, the J gene TRBJ2-5, with 12 bases lining up with TRBD2. The V and J ends lost 5 bases and 4 bases, in that order; junction bases with no gene match: 2. Germline assignment: CDR1 SGHTA and CDR2 FQGNSA. There are 14 residues in the CDR3. The CDR3 DNA reads as TGTGCCAGCAGCGGGGGACTAGCGGGAGAGACCCAGTACTTC. Protein sequence: CASSGGLAGETQYF.

The chain combines TRBV28 with TRBJ2-1; the D is unclear. V lost 5 bases to trimming and J lost 6 bases, with 8 bases between them. Germline CDR1 reads MDHEN; CDR2 reads SYDVKM. The CDR3 is 12 amino acids. The CDR3 DNA reads as TGTGCCAGCAGTCCCCCAATCAATGAGCAGTTCTTC. It specifies CASSPPINEQFF.

This rearrangement joins TRBV19 to TRBJ2-7, with D tentatively TRBD1 (5 bases). Deletions cut 3 bases from V and 0 bases from J, with 9 bases between. The CDR3 consists of 14 residues. Germline-derived CDR1 and CDR2 are LNHDA and SQIVND (reference sequence). CDR3 DNA: TGTGCCAGTAGTATCACAGGAAGCTCCTACGAGCAGTACTTC. Protein sequence: CASSITGSSYEQYF.

V usage is TRBV3-1 and J usage is TRBJ1-5; D call uncertain. Trimming shortened V by 0 bases and J by 10 bases, and 10 bases separated the two germline ends. Germline-derived CDR1 and CDR2 are LGHDT and YNNKEL (reference sequence). This CDR3 is 13 amino acids long. CDR3 in amino acids: CASSQDRTEPQHF. For the CDR3, the DNA is TGTGCCAGCAGCCAAGACAGGACGGAACCCCAGCATTTT.

The rearrangement uses TRBV7-9 and TRBJ2-5; D remains unclear. The CDR3 has 14 residues. The ends were cut back, 3 bases at V and 2 bases at J, with 10 bases in the middle. Germline V CDR1 and CDR2: SEHNR, FQNEAQ (reference sequence). CDR3 nucleotides: TGTGCCAGCAGCTTCGACTTGGGGCAAGAGACCCAGTACTTC. Amino acid sequence: CASSFDLGQETQYF. Filled out from reference TRBV7-9 and TRBJ2-5, the complete variable domain reads DTGVSQNPRHKITKRGQNVTFRCDPISEHNRLYWYRQTLGQGPEFLTYFQNEAQLEKSRLLSDRFSAERPKGSFSTLEIQRTEQGDSAMYLCASSFDLGQETQYFGPGTRLLVL.

The chain carries TRBV12-3 or TRBV12-4 and TRBJ2-1; D remains ambiguous. The CDR3 is made up of 14 amino acids. V was clipped by 5 bases and J by 9 bases, with 17 bases between them. In DNA form, the CDR3 reads TGTGCCAGCAGTCCCTTAACCGTCCGGGTTGAGCAGTTCTTC. Protein: CASSPLTVRVEQFF.

The V and J genes are TRBV3-1 and TRBJ1-2; 9 bases line up with TRBD1. The germline gives CDR1 LGHDT, CDR2 YNNKEL (reference sequence). This CDR3 has 13 amino acids. V trimming: 5 bases; J trimming: 8 bases; junction bases outside the gene matches: 6. The CDR3 reads CASSTDRGAGYTF. The CDR3, as DNA: TGTGCCAGCAGCACGGACAGGGGCGCGGGCTACACCTTC.

This chain uses TRBV11-3 with TRBJ1-5; D gene ambiguous. CDR1 and CDR2 from the germline V gene are SGHNT and YENEEA. The CDR3 has 13 residues. V was pared by 1 base and J by 3 bases, with 4 bases between. The CDR3 sequence: CASSLASNQPQHF. CDR3 nucleotides: TGTGCCAGCAGCTTAGCATCCAATCAGCCCCAGCATTTT.

The chain is built from TRBV27 and TRBJ2-4, with D possibly being TRBD1 (6 bases). The CDR3 is 14 residues long. Germline CDR1 MNHEY, CDR2 SMNVEV (reference sequence). V dropped 5 bases and J dropped 9 bases, with 17 bases sitting between them. The CDR3 DNA reads TGTGCCAGCAGTCGCCCAGGGGATGGGGCCATTCAGTACTTC. Translating gives CASSRPGDGAIQYF.

The genes are TRBV24-1 and TRBJ2-3; D unclear. The V end was cut by 4 bases, the J end by 0 bases, with 10 bases between. The germline V gene has CDR1 KGHDR and CDR2 SFDVKD. The CDR3 spans 15 residues. Here the CDR3 DNA reads TGTGCCACCAGTGAGTCGGGCCCTAGCACAGATACGCAGTATTTT. Protein product: CATSESGPSTDTQYF.

The chain is built from TRBV10-1 and TRBJ2-1, with D perhaps TRBD1 or TRBD2 (6 bases each). V dropped 3 bases and J dropped 2 bases, with 11 bases sitting between them. Germline CDR1 and CDR2: WNHNN and SYGVQD (reference sequence). CDR3 length: 15 residues. CDR3 in amino acids: CASSDGGGTYNEQFF. The CDR3 nucleotides are TGCGCCAGCAGTGACGGAGGGGGTACCTACAATGAGCAGTTCTTC.

This clonotype was detected once. This chain connects TRBV6-1 to TRBJ2-7; no reliable D call. In germline, CDR1 is MNHNS, CDR2 SASEGT. V dropped 2 bases and J dropped 4 bases, with 12 bases sitting between them. The CDR3 is 14 residues long. CDR3 nucleotide sequence: TGTGCCAGCAGTGAACCGCAGGTGGTGTACGAGCAGTACGTC. Residues: CASSEPQVVYEQYV.

The CDR3 DNA is TGCGCCAGCAGCTTCCAGGCGGAGATGAGCACAGATACGCAGTATTTT. Translation gives CASSFQAEMSTDTQYF. The chain joins TRBV5-1 to TRBJ2-3; D not certain. CDR1 and CDR2 (germline): SGHRS, YFSETQ. The CDR3 runs 16 residues. The V end lost 2 bases, the J end lost 0 bases, and 13 bases lay between the germline ends.